Included here is one T cell receptor beta chain sequence, with context. These data come from a study of blood T cell repertoires in COVID-19. TCRdb's table, derived via immunoSEQ multiplex PCR, lists solely in-frame clones and lacks some. Among fewer than 250,000 clones listed, about 83% were seen once. Germline V lookup: CDR1 SGHAT, CDR2 FQNNGV. V lost 6 bases to trimming and J lost 4 bases, with 16 bases between them. The CDR3 has 14 amino acids. This sequence joins TRBV11-2 and TRBJ2-7; TRBD2 might be the D (6 bases). The sequenced sample was peripheral blood. The receptor's source is a middle-aged man with acute or convalescent COVID-19. The CDR3 DNA is TGTGCCAGCAGTGGGGGGAGCGCCCGTTACGAGCAGTACTTC. Translating gives CASSGGSARYEQYF. The complete variable domain, with remaining parts taken from reference TRBV11-2 and TRBJ2-7, reads EAGVAQSPRYKIIEKRQSVAFWCNPISGHATLYWYQQILGQGPKLLIQFQNNGVVDDSQLPKDRFSAERLKGVDSTLKIQPAKLEDSAVYLCASSGGSARYEQYFGPGTRLTVT.